This is a list of T cell receptor beta chains from one sample in a study of blood T cell repertoires in COVID-19. Sequenced by immunoSEQ multiplex PCR; TCRdb stores in-frame clones only, minus some. The repertoire includes 150,000 to 200,000 clones, approximately 80% of them detected once, and roughly an eighth sits in the top ten. The specimen was PBMCs or T cells enriched from blood (not recorded which). Receptors were obtained from a man in his sixties who had been exposed to COVID-19. Each CDR3 is given with its conserved first and last residue. Each record gives: J gene, V gene, D gene, clone size, CDR3 DNA, CDR3 protein. A D gene is named only where the DNA matches it firmly. Clone sizes are given selectively: once, few, many, or a class where the clone is expanded.

TRBJ2-7,TRBV6-2/TRBV6-3,TRBD2,.,TGTGCCAGCAGTTACATTACTAGCGGGAGTTACGAGCAGTACTTC,CASSYITSGSYEQYF
TRBJ1-2,TRBV4-1,TRBD1,.,TGCGCCAGCAGCCCTCCGGGACAGCGATATGGCTACACCTTC,CASSPPGQRYGYTF
TRBJ1-5,TRBV24-1,TRBD1,few,TGTGCCACCGGGACAGGTAGCAATCAGCCCCAGCATTTT,CATGTGSNQPQHF
TRBJ2-1,TRBV19,TRBD1,.,TGTGCCAGTACTAACAGGGGAAATGAGCAGTTCTTC,CASTNRGNEQFF
TRBJ2-4,TRBV5-4,.,.,TGTGCCAGCAGCTTGGAACCAGGCTCCCAAAACATTCAGTACTTC,CASSLEPGSQNIQYF
TRBJ2-5,TRBV15,TRBD2,.,TGTGCCACCAGCACTTACGTAGCGGGAAACCAAGAGACCCAGTACTTC,CATSTYVAGNQETQYF
TRBJ1-2,TRBV28,TRBD1,once,TGTGCCAGCAGCCGCCGACAGGGATGGGGTGGCTACACCTTC,CASSRRQGWGGYTF
TRBJ1-2,TRBV10-3,.,.,TGTGCCATCAGCCCCTTGGGCCCAGGGGGCTACACCTTC,CAISPLGPGGYTF
TRBJ1-1,TRBV11-2,TRBD1,.,TGTGCCAGCAGCTCCCGGGACAGAAACACTGAAGCTTTCTTT,CASSSRDRNTEAFF
TRBJ2-3,TRBV6-5,TRBD2,.,TGTGCCAGCGCTCCAGCGGGAGCTTCCGATACGCAGTATTTT,CASAPAGASDTQYF
TRBJ2-7,TRBV4-1,.,.,TGCGCCAGCAGCCAAGGGTTCGCAGGGGATTTCGAGCAGTACTTC,CASSQGFAGDFEQYF
TRBJ2-5,TRBV29-1,TRBD1,.,TGCAGCGTTTCTCCCCCTCAAACAAGCGGACAGGTCTGGGAGACCCAGTACTTC,CSVSPPQTSGQVWETQYF
TRBJ1-2,TRBV5-1,.,.,TGCGCCAGCAGCTTGACTTCTGGTAGCTATGGCTACACCTTC,CASSLTSGSYGYTF
TRBJ2-2,TRBV28,TRBD2,.,TGTGCCAGCAGTTCCACCCAACCGGGACTAGCGGGAGGGCCGGCCACCGGGGAGCTGTTTTTT,CASSSTQPGLAGGPATGELFF
TRBJ2-7,TRBV29-1,.,.,TGCAGCGTTGAAGATCGGGTACGAGGGCGGGGATTGGAGCAGTACTTC,CSVEDRVRGRGLEQYF
TRBJ2-1,TRBV7-2,TRBD1,.,TGTGCCAGCAGCTTAGGGGGGACAGGTCGCGAGCAGTTCTTC,CASSLGGTGREQFF
TRBJ2-4,TRBV28,TRBD1,.,TGTGCCAGCAGTTCAGGGGGGACAGGGGGTCAAGACATTCAGTACTTC,CASSSGGTGGQDIQYF
TRBJ2-1,TRBV25-1,TRBD2,.,TGTGCCAGCAGTAGACTAGCGGGAGTGGACAATGAGCAGTTCTTC,CASSRLAGVDNEQFF
TRBJ2-5,TRBV19,.,.,TGTGCCAGTAGTATGGGTCAGGGCCCAGAGACCCAGTACTTC,CASSMGQGPETQYF
TRBJ1-2,TRBV19,.,.,TGTGCCAGTAGTGAGGGTTTCCTTAACTATGGCTACACCTTC,CASSEGFLNYGYTF
TRBJ1-6,TRBV30,TRBD1,.,TGTGCCTGGAGGATGACCGGGACAGTCAGTCAACCCCTCCACTTT,CAWRMTGTVSQPLHF
TRBJ2-7,TRBV6-1,.,.,TGTGCCAGCAGTGAAGTAGGACAGAGTCTCTACGAGCAGTACTTC,CASSEVGQSLYEQYF
TRBJ1-3,TRBV7-9,.,.,TGTGCCAGCAGCTCCAGTGACAGACCAGGAAACACCATATATTTT,CASSSSDRPGNTIYF
TRBJ2-7,TRBV5-4,.,.,TGTGCCAGCAGCCCCCCGGGGATTGGAGGGCGGGAGCAGTACTTC,CASSPPGIGGREQYF
TRBJ1-2,TRBV6-1,.,.,TGTGCCAGCAGTGAACAGGTACAATATGGCTACACCTTC,CASSEQVQYGYTF
TRBJ1-2,TRBV29-1,.,.,TGCAGCGCAGACAGGCTTGCCTTC,CSADRLAF
TRBJ1-3,TRBV19,.,.,TGTGCCAGTAGCGTCTCTGGAAACACCATATATTTT,CASSVSGNTIYF
TRBJ1-4,TRBV6-4,TRBD1,.,TGTGCCAGCTTACTCAGGGGGACTAATGAAAAACTGTTTTTT,CASLLRGTNEKLFF
TRBJ1-3,TRBV19,TRBD1,.,TGTGCCAGTGGGGACAGGGGTTGGAACACCATATATTTT,CASGDRGWNTIYF
TRBJ2-7,TRBV3-1/TRBV3-2,TRBD1,.,TGTGCCAGCAGCCAGGCTACCGGGACAGGGGCGATCTACGAGCAGTACTTC,CASSQATGTGAIYEQYF
TRBJ2-5,TRBV3-1/TRBV3-2,TRBD2,.,TGTGCCAGCAGCCAAGGGGTCGGCGGGAGGCAGACCCAGTACTTC,CASSQGVGGRQTQYF
TRBJ2-7,TRBV19,.,.,TGTGCCAGTAGTACCCTTGGGGGAGGCGCCTACGAGCAGTACTTC,CASSTLGGGAYEQYF
TRBJ1-1,TRBV5-5,.,.,TGTGCCAGCAGCGGAGGGACGTTTAAACCTTTCTTT,CASSGGTFKPFF
TRBJ2-7,TRBV11-3,TRBD1,.,TGTGCCAGCAGCTCTAGGGTGGGGACAGGGGTCTACGAGCAGTACTTC,CASSSRVGTGVYEQYF
TRBJ2-2,TRBV5-1,TRBD2,.,TGCGCCAGCAGCTTGTTAGCGGGAGCTCGACCCGGGGAGCTGTTTTTT,CASSLLAGARPGELFF
TRBJ1-5,TRBV19,TRBD1,few,TGTGCCAGTAGTATAGGGGGAACAGGGGCCCGTCATCAGCCCCAGCATTTT,CASSIGGTGARHQPQHF